These 8 T cell receptor beta chains share one sample of origin, sequenced in a study of blood T cell repertoires in COVID-19. TCRdb keeps only in-frame clones here, not all; method: immunoSEQ multiplex PCR. The table includes a few hundred thousand clones, around 86% detected once. Sequenced input: peripheral blood. These receptors were taken from a man aged 25 to 45 who had recovered from COVID-19.

This clone was seen only a few times. The rearrangement uses TRBV5-1 and TRBJ1-6; the D gene is possibly TRBD1 (5 bases). Germline CDR1 and CDR2: SGHRS and YFSETQ. V was pared by 5 bases and J by 7 bases, with 10 bases between. The CDR3 covers 13 residues. The CDR3 DNA sequence: TGCGCCAGCAGTCCAGGGTGGAATTCACCCCTCCACTTT. Encoded protein: CASSPGWNSPLHF.

This chain's CDR3 is CASSLYKVSGHEQFF. The DNA of the CDR3 is TGTGCCAGCAGCTTATATAAGGTATCAGGGCATGAGCAGTTCTTC. The chain recombines TRBV7-8 with TRBJ2-1, with D perhaps matching TRBD1 (5 bases). CDR1 and CDR2 (germline): SGHVS, FQNEAQ. The CDR3 has 15 residues. V was cut by 2 bases and J by 8 bases, with 16 bases left in between.

The J gene is TRBJ1-2, the V gene TRBV5-1; D unresolved. CDR3 length: 14 residues. Deletions cut 1 base from V and 6 bases from J, with 13 bases between. The germline V gene encodes CDR1 SGHRS and CDR2 YFSETQ. The CDR3 protein is CASSLWSGKNGYTF. Here the CDR3 DNA reads TGCGCCAGCAGCTTGTGGTCGGGAAAAAATGGCTACACCTTC.

The CDR3 protein is CASRQGSNEQYF. As DNA, the CDR3 is TGTGCCAGCAGGCAGGGTTCCAACGAGCAGTACTTC. The rearrangement joins TRBV6-5 to TRBJ2-7; the D gene is possibly TRBD1 (5 bases). The V and J ends lost 6 bases and 5 bases respectively, with 11 bases between them. Germline loops: CDR1 MNHEY, CDR2 SVGAGI. The CDR3 is 12 amino acids.

CDR3 sequence: CASSQVGPRGNIQYF. CDR3 DNA: TGCGCCAGCAGCCAAGTGGGTCCCAGAGGGAACATTCAGTACTTC. The rearrangement joins TRBV4-1 to TRBJ2-4; D possibly corresponds to TRBD2 (5 bases). This CDR3 spans 15 amino acids. Trimming shortened V by 1 base and J by 7 bases, and 14 bases separated the two germline ends. The germline CDR1 and CDR2 sequences are MGHRA and YSYEKL.

The V call is TRBV4-1, the J call TRBJ2-7; 7 nucleotides match TRBD1. Per the germline V gene, CDR1 is MGHRA and CDR2 is YSYEKL. The CDR3 consists of 16 residues. With V trimmed by 4 bases and J by 4 bases, 13 bases remained unmatched. CDR3 loop: CASSPILDRTDYEQYF. DNA of the CDR3: TGCGCCAGCAGCCCCATCCTGGACAGGACCGATTACGAGCAGTACTTC.

The chain links TRBV18 to TRBJ2-7; the match to TRBD2 covers 7 bases. The germline gives CDR1 KGHSH, CDR2 LQKENI. V shed 3 bases and J 0 bases; nucleotides not matched to a gene: 5. The CDR3 has 15 amino acids. DNA of the CDR3: TGTGCCAGCTCACCGAAGGGAGGGGACTCCTACGAGCAGTACTTC. It translates to CASSPKGGDSYEQYF.

This chain connects TRBV18 to TRBJ2-7; D is perhaps TRBD1 (5 bases). Germline assignment: CDR1 KGHSH and CDR2 LQKENI. The CDR3 length is 13 residues. Between the trimmed V and J ends, which lost 2 bases and 6 bases, there was a span of 11 bases. CDR3 amino acids: CASSPGERGEQYF. The CDR3 region has the DNA TGTGCCAGCTCACCAGGGGAAAGGGGCGAGCAGTACTTC.